These 21 T cell receptor beta chains originate from one sample sequenced in a study of blood T cell repertoires in COVID-19. Clones were read by immunoSEQ multiplex PCR, and TCRdb kept only the in-frame ones, dropping some. The sample contains 220,000 or so clones, about nine tenths of which appear only once. Sequencing input: peripheral blood. Every receptor here comes from a man aged 55 to 69 who had recovered from COVID-19.

The chain couples TRBV19 to TRBJ2-1; 7 nucleotides line up with TRBD1. The CDR3 sequence is 14 residues long. V was pared by 3 bases and J by 4 bases, with 3 bases of the junction left unmatched. Germline V CDR1 and CDR2: LNHDA, SQIVND (reference sequence). The chain's CDR3 is CASSMGQPYNEQFF. CDR3 nucleotide sequence: TGTGCCAGTAGTATGGGACAGCCATACAATGAGCAGTTCTTC.

This clone occurred a few times. The genes are TRBV4-1 and TRBJ1-5; TRBD1 might be the D (6 bases). The V end lost 4 bases, the J end lost 2 bases, and 15 bases lay between the germline ends. The CDR3 extends over 16 amino acids. CDR1 MGHRA and CDR2 YSYEKL come from the germline V gene. CDR3 sequence reads: CASSPERGQRNQPQHF. For the CDR3, the DNA is TGCGCCAGCAGCCCGGAAAGGGGACAACGCAATCAGCCCCAGCATTTT.

This clone was seen more than once but under ten times. The V and J genes are TRBV2 and TRBJ1-5, with D possibly being TRBD1 (5 bases). V was clipped by 3 bases and J by 6 bases, with 9 bases between them. Germline assignment: CDR1 SNHLY and CDR2 FYNNEI. The CDR3 has 13 residues. CDR3 coding DNA: TGTGCCAGCAGTGATGGCAGGGCTCAGCCCCAGCATTTT. Its protein product is CASSDGRAQPQHF.

The CDR3 DNA reads as TGTGCCAGCTCACCTTCTTTGACGAGGGGGTACACTGAAGCTTTCTTT. Amino acids: CASSPSLTRGYTEAFF. The V and J genes are TRBV18 and TRBJ1-1; D may be TRBD1 (6 bases). The CDR3 totals 16 residues. The V gene's germline CDR1 is KGHSH and CDR2 LQKENI. V lost 3 bases and J 3 bases, leaving 17 bases between the germline ends.

This chain links TRBV20-1 with TRBJ1-2; 8 nucleotides agree with TRBD1. CDR1 is DFQATT and CDR2 is SNEGSKA in the germline V gene (reference sequence). Losses at the gene ends were 6 bases for V and 8 bases for J; bases not matched to a gene: 5. The CDR3 runs 11 residues. Here the CDR3 DNA reads TGCAGTGCAGGACAGGGTTGGGGCTACACCTTC. Amino acid sequence: CSAGQGWGYTF.

V usage is TRBV2 and J usage is TRBJ2-3, with a possible D match to TRBD2 (6 bases). CDR3 length equals 15 residues. V was shortened by 6 bases and J by 0 bases, with 13 bases between the two germline ends. CDR1 and CDR2 from the germline V gene are SNHLY and FYNNEI. CDR3 in DNA: TGTGCCAGCAGCCGGGTTGGAGGGAGCACAGATACGCAGTATTTT. Translated: CASSRVGGSTDTQYF.

The CDR3 region is CASRSQQVNSPLHF. For the CDR3, the DNA is TGTGCCAGCAGAAGTCAACAGGTTAATTCACCCCTCCACTTT. The genes are TRBV2 and TRBJ1-6; D is possibly TRBD1 (5 bases). Germline CDR1 is SNHLY and CDR2 is FYNNEI. CDR3 length equals 14 residues. V lost 6 bases to trimming and J lost 6 bases, with 12 bases between them.

The chain combines TRBV28 with TRBJ1-2; D is perhaps TRBD1 (6 bases). V was clipped by 3 bases and J by 8 bases, with 19 bases between them. There are 15 residues in the CDR3. The germline CDR1 and CDR2 sequences are MDHEN and SYDVKM. DNA for the CDR3: TGTGCCAGCAGTTTGGGAGGGGGTGGAGTTGGCGGCTACACCTTC. This encodes CASSLGGGGVGGYTF.

V usage is TRBV4-3 and J usage is TRBJ2-5; tentative D call: TRBD2 (6 bases). Per germline, CDR1 LGHNA and CDR2 YSLEER. Deletions cut 3 bases from V and 2 bases from J, with 19 bases between. This CDR3 spans 17 amino acids. DNA for the CDR3: TGCGCCAGCAGCCAGGGACGGGGAGGTGTAGGACAAGAGACCCAGTACTTC. This encodes CASSQGRGGVGQETQYF.

The chain has TRBV7-2 and TRBJ1-5; D perhaps matches TRBD1 (5 bases). CDR1 and CDR2 (germline): SGHTA, FQGNSA. There are 13 residues in the CDR3. V shed 2 bases and J shed 5 bases, with 7 bases lying between them. The CDR3 nucleotides are TGTGCCAGCAGCTTAACAGGATATCAGCCCCAGCATTTT. It yields the protein CASSLTGYQPQHF.

CDR3 sequence reads: CASSTPSGGYHYEQYF. The DNA for the CDR3 is TGTGCCAGCAGCACCCCTAGCGGGGGTTACCACTACGAGCAGTACTTC. The chain is built from TRBV21-1 and TRBJ2-7; TRBD2 is the table's D call, not checked against the DNA. TRBV21-1 is shown as a pseudogene. The CDR3 length is 16 residues.

V gene TRBV10-3 combines with J gene TRBJ2-1; 13 bases agree with TRBD2. This CDR3 is built from 17 residues. Per germline, CDR1 ENHRY and CDR2 SYGVKD. J gave up 0 bases and V 7 bases, and 6 bases lay outside the gene matches. Here the CDR3 reads CAITGTSGASSYNEQFF. The DNA for the CDR3 is TGTGCCATCACCGGGACTAGCGGGGCGAGCTCCTACAATGAGCAGTTCTTC.

This clone was recorded only once. This chain joins TRBV4-2 and TRBJ1-4; 7 nucleotides match TRBD1. J lost 7 bases, V lost 1 base, and 3 bases had no gene match. The germline V gene encodes CDR1 LGHNA and CDR2 YNFKEQ. CDR3 length: 14 residues. CDR3 in amino acids: CASSQGQGPEKLFF. CDR3 coding DNA: TGTGCCAGCAGCCAAGGACAGGGACCTGAAAAACTGTTTTTT.

The chain carries TRBV30 and TRBJ2-1, with a possible D match to TRBD1 (5 bases). This CDR3 is 13 amino acids long. Germline CDR1 and CDR2: GTSNPN and SVGIG (reference sequence). V dropped 2 bases and J dropped 3 bases, with 8 bases sitting between them. The CDR3 region has the DNA TGTGCCTGGAGTCCGCAGGGCTACAATGAGCAGTTCTTC. Protein: CAWSPQGYNEQFF.

The table lists this clone with a few counts. This CDR3 is CASSLQQGHRYF. The CDR3 bases are TGTGCCAGCAGCTTACAACAGGGCCACCGGTACTTC. The gene calls are TRBV11-2 and TRBJ2-7, with D possibly being TRBD1 (6 bases). The CDR3 runs 12 residues. V was shortened by 2 bases and J by 12 bases, with 14 bases between the two germline ends. The germline V gene has CDR1 SGHAT and CDR2 FQNNGV.

For the CDR3, the DNA is TGTGCCAGCAGCCCGAATGGCGGAAGAGAGACCCAGTACTTC. It encodes CASSPNGGRETQYF. This chain joins TRBV7-2 and TRBJ2-5; D is unresolved. Trimming took off 5 bases at V and 4 bases at J, with 14 bases between the two ends. This CDR3 is 14 amino acids long. Germline loops: CDR1 SGHTA, CDR2 FQGNSA.

The chain joins TRBV12-2 to TRBJ2-7; TRBD1, the D gene given by the table, was not confirmed from the DNA. TRBV12-2 corresponds to a pseudogene. The CDR3 covers 20 residues. CDR3: CASRLSGLPNPDREVYEQYF. CDR3 DNA sequence: TGTGCAAGTCGCTTATCTGGTCTTCCCAATCCAGACAGGGAGGTCTACGAGCAGTACTTC.

This chain links TRBV7-2 with TRBJ2-2; 13 bases fit TRBD2. Unmatched junction bases numbered 10, after V lost 5 bases and J lost 7 bases. Germline loops: CDR1 SGHTA, CDR2 FQGNSA. This CDR3 is 17 amino acids long. The CDR3 DNA reads as TGTGCCAGCAGCCATAAGCTGACTAGCGGGAGGTTCGGGGAGCTGTTTTTT. Its translation is CASSHKLTSGRFGELFF.

The rearrangement links TRBV14 to TRBJ2-1; TRBD2 aligns across 11 bases. The CDR3 loop spans 15 amino acids. Germline assignment: CDR1 SGHDN and CDR2 FVKESK. Losses at the gene ends were 6 bases for V and 6 bases for J; bases not matched to a gene: 7. CDR3 nucleotide sequence: TGTGCCAGCAGGCTTAGCGGGAGGGTCTCCAATGAGCAGTTCTTC. It encodes CASRLSGRVSNEQFF.

The CDR3 sequence: CALRDRDMSTEAFF. In DNA form, the CDR3 reads TGTGCCTTACGGGACAGGGACATGAGCACTGAAGCTTTCTTT. The chain combines TRBV28 with TRBJ1-1, with TRBD1 matching over 9 bases. The CDR3 extends over 14 amino acids. The ends lost 11 bases at V and 4 bases at J; junction bases unmatched: 11. CDR1 is MDHEN and CDR2 is SYDVKM in the germline V gene.

The chain joins TRBV11-2 to TRBJ2-1; TRBD2 matches at 9 bases. CDR3 length: 16 amino acids. Germline V gives CDR1 SGHAT, CDR2 FQNNGV. After removal of 1 base from V and 4 bases from J, the junction contained 5 bases not matched to a gene. The CDR3 here is CASSLVGSGRYNEQFF. The CDR3 bases are TGTGCCAGCAGCTTAGTTGGTAGCGGGAGATACAATGAGCAGTTCTTC. The complete variable domain, with remaining parts taken from reference TRBV11-2 and TRBJ2-1, reads EAGVAQSPRYKIIEKRQSVAFWCNPISGHATLYWYQQILGQGPKLLIQFQNNGVVDDSQLPKDRFSAERLKGVDSTLKIQPAKLEDSAVYLCASSLVGSGRYNEQFFGPGTRLTVL.